This TCR beta chain was retrieved from a study of cytomegalovirus exposure and HLA in healthy donors. PCR primers comprised 60 Vbeta and 13 Jbeta primers. Sequenced by immunoSEQ multiplex PCR; TCRdb stores in-frame clones only, minus some. The sample lists some 200,000 clones, 65% to 80% occurring once. After removal of 2 bases from V and 0 bases from J, the junction contained 10 bases not matched to a gene. This CDR3 comprises 18 residues. Germline V gene data show CDR1 as KGHSH and CDR2 as LQKENI. The chain has TRBV18 and TRBJ1-3; 7 nucleotides align to TRBD1. Material for sequencing was PBMCs. This clonotype was obtained from a man aged 35-49 years in good health and CMV-seronegative. The CDR3 nucleotides are TGTGCCAGCTCACCAGTGGGACAGCAGTTTAGCTCTGGAAACACCATATATTTT. Amino acid sequence: CASSPVGQQFSSGNTIYF.